A selection of T cell receptor beta chains follows, all from one sample in a study of persistence of HIV-infected CD4 T cells. Generated by immunoSEQ multiplex PCR, the TCRdb table keeps only in-frame clones and is missing some. This sample has about 45,000 clones; approximately 90% occur once, and the top ten carry around 3.2%. Their cognate antigens are unknown. The sample consisted of CD4+ T cells sorted from PBMCs after approximately 19-hour stimulation, taken from a patient who received antiretroviral therapy. Every receptor here comes from an adult woman with HIV who was CMV-seropositive. CDR3s include the opening cysteine and the closing phenylalanine or tryptophan. D genes are given only for firm matches. For some rows the clone size is stated as once, few or many, or as a class when expanded; others skip it.

d_call	j_call	clone_size	v_call	cdr3_aa	cdr3_nt
.	TRBJ2-3	.	TRBV27	CASSSGTPRADTQYF	TGTGCCAGCAGTTCCGGGACCCCAAGGGCAGATACGCAGTATTTT
TRBD2	TRBJ2-1	.	TRBV5-4	CASSVSGRSSYNEQFF	TGTGCCAGCAGCGTTAGCGGGCGAAGCTCCTACAATGAGCAGTTCTTC
.	TRBJ1-4	.	TRBV25-1	CASSHPATNEKLFF	TGTGCCAGCAGTCATCCTGCAACTAATGAAAAACTGTTTTTT
TRBD1	TRBJ2-5	.	TRBV18	CASSPLLTGGQETQYF	TGTGCCAGCTCACCTTTATTGACAGGGGGGCAAGAGACCCAGTACTTC
.	TRBJ1-5	.	TRBV10-3	CAISGSSNQPQHF	TGTGCCATCAGTGGAAGCAGCAATCAGCCCCAGCATTTT
TRBD2	TRBJ2-1	.	TRBV19	CASSPSLGRAGGLNEQFF	TGTGCCAGTAGTCCCTCCTTAGGGCGTGCGGGAGGTCTGAATGAGCAGTTCTTC
.	TRBJ1-5	.	TRBV4-2	CASSQEARGNQPQHF	TGTGCCAGCAGCCAAGAGGCAAGGGGCAATCAGCCCCAGCATTTT
.	TRBJ1-2	.	TRBV2	CASRQTLDGYTF	TGTGCCAGCAGGCAAACACTGGATGGCTACACCTTC
.	TRBJ2-7	once	TRBV27	CASSWAGASYEQYF	TGTGCCAGCAGTTGGGCAGGGGCCTCCTACGAGCAGTACTTC
TRBD1	TRBJ1-4	.	TRBV4-3	CASSQDTGEEKLFF	TGCGCCAGCAGCCAAGATACAGGGGAAGAAAAACTGTTTTTT
TRBD2	TRBJ2-1	.	TRBV5-8	CASSLWRGTSGNEQFF	TGTGCCAGCAGCTTGTGGAGGGGGACTAGCGGCAATGAGCAGTTCTTC
TRBD1	TRBJ2-3	.	TRBV10-1	CASSEWTGGADTQYF	TGCGCCAGCAGTGAGTGGACAGGGGGCGCAGATACGCAGTATTTT
.	TRBJ2-4	.	TRBV10-3	CASSRGVDIQYF	TGTGCCTCGAGCAGGGGAGTTGACATTCAGTACTTC
TRBD1	TRBJ2-2	few	TRBV7-7	CATQKNSGTANTGELFF	TGTGCCACGCAAAAGAACTCCGGGACAGCGAACACCGGGGAGCTGTTTTTT
TRBD1	TRBJ1-2	few	TRBV6-5	CASSYVRTGGTYGYTF	TGTGCCAGCAGTTACGTGCGGACAGGGGGAACATATGGCTACACCTTC
.	TRBJ1-1	few	TRBV27	CASSRERTDMNTEAFF	TGTGCCAGCAGTCGTGAAAGGACAGACATGAACACTGAAGCTTTCTTT
TRBD2	TRBJ2-1	.	TRBV7-8	CASSLVTSGRAGLGQFF	TGTGCCAGCAGCTTAGTGACTAGCGGGAGGGCCGGGCTAGGGCAGTTCTTC
TRBD1	TRBJ2-6	.	TRBV30	CAWKGQGANVLTF	TGTGCCTGGAAGGGACAGGGGGCCAACGTCCTGACTTTC
TRBD2	TRBJ2-5	.	TRBV6-5	CASSYSRQREGTQYF	TGTGCCAGCAGTTACTCGAGACAGCGGGAGGGGACCCAGTACTTC
.	TRBJ2-7	.	TRBV28	CASGVGKGFWGYDYEQYF	TGTGCCAGCGGGGTGGGTAAGGGTTTTTGGGGTTATGACTACGAGCAGTACTTC
.	TRBJ1-2	.	TRBV28	CASSLAPRLGAGGYTF	TGTGCCAGCAGTTTGGCCCCTCGTTTGGGGGCGGGTGGCTACACCTTC
TRBD1	TRBJ2-7	.	TRBV29-1	CSAQGQVYEQYF	TGCAGCGCCCAGGGACAGGTCTACGAGCAGTACTTC
.	TRBJ2-3	.	TRBV6-2/TRBV6-3	CASSYSQGADTQYF	TGTGCCAGCAGTTACTCACAGGGAGCAGATACGCAGTATTTT
.	TRBJ2-3	once	TRBV24-1	CATSDPLTDTQYF	TGTGCCACCAGTGATCCATTGACAGATACGCAGTATTTT
.	TRBJ1-4	.	TRBV28	CASSSRRLLGEKLFF	TGTGCCAGCAGTTCCAGGCGGTTGTTGGGAGAAAAACTGTTTTTT
.	TRBJ2-5	.	TRBV6-2/TRBV6-3	CASSDNLVRETQYF	TGTGCCAGCAGCGATAACCTAGTCCGGGAGACCCAGTACTTC
.	TRBJ2-2	.	TRBV5-1	CASSLGATGFTGELFF	TGCGCCAGCAGCTTGGGGGCTACAGGGTTCACCGGGGAGCTGTTTTTT
.	TRBJ2-3	.	TRBV29-1	CSVLPDGRIDTQYF	TGCAGCGTATTGCCGGACGGTCGCATAGATACGCAGTATTTT
.	TRBJ1-5	.	TRBV19	CASSIALTGRQPQHF	TGTGCCAGTAGTATCGCTCTAACAGGGCGACAGCCCCAGCATTTT
.	TRBJ2-7	.	TRBV10-3	CAISTNSYEQYF	TGTGCCATCAGTACCAACTCCTACGAGCAGTACTTC
TRBD2	TRBJ2-3	.	TRBV19	CASSIGLAGADTQYF	TGTGCCAGTAGTATAGGACTAGCGGGGGCGGATACGCAGTATTTT
.	TRBJ1-4	.	TRBV5-1	CASSLRGGINEKLFF	TGCGCCAGCAGCCTCCGGGGAGGGATCAATGAAAAACTGTTTTTT
TRBD1	TRBJ2-7	.	TRBV4-3	CASSQADRAIDEQYF	TGCGCCAGCAGCCAAGCGGACAGGGCGATCGACGAGCAGTACTTC
.	TRBJ1-1	few	TRBV6-1	CASSLTGNTEAFF	TGTGCCAGCAGTCTCACAGGGAACACTGAAGCTTTCTTT
TRBD1	TRBJ1-1	once	TRBV15	CATSRRRGLRTEAFF	TGTGCCACCAGCAGACGTAGGGGGCTACGAACTGAAGCTTTCTTT
.	TRBJ1-2	.	TRBV9	CASSVDAGGGYTF	TGTGCCAGCAGCGTAGACGCGGGAGGGGGCTACACCTTC
.	TRBJ1-5	few	TRBV4-1	CASSRTQGNQPQHF	TGCGCCAGCAGCCGGACCCAGGGGAATCAGCCCCAGCATTTT
.	TRBJ1-4	.	TRBV20-1	CSAWTAEKLFF	TGCAGTGCTTGGACGGCAGAAAAACTGTTTTTT
.	TRBJ2-3	.	TRBV29-1	CSVDRRIRTDTQYF	TGCAGCGTTGATAGGAGGATACGCACAGATACGCAGTATTTT
.	TRBJ1-6	.	TRBV10-3	CAIRPGLENNSPLHF	TGTGCCATCAGGCCAGGCCTTGAAAATAATTCACCCCTCCACTTT
.	TRBJ2-3	.	TRBV5-4	CASSSPGTDTQYF	TGTGCCAGCAGCTCGCCCGGAACAGATACGCAGTATTTT
.	TRBJ2-1	.	TRBV3-1/TRBV3-2	CASGSGGVNYNEQFF	TGTGCCAGCGGCTCAGGGGGGGTTAACTACAATGAGCAGTTCTTC
TRBD2	TRBJ2-3	once	TRBV5-4	CASSLLLAGGTDTQYF	TGTGCCAGCAGCTTACTACTAGCGGGAGGGACAGATACGCAGTATTTT
TRBD1	TRBJ1-6	.	TRBV27	CASSPRQGANSPLHF	TGTGCCAGCAGTCCTCGACAGGGGGCTAATTCACCCCTCCACTTT
TRBD2	TRBJ2-1	.	TRBV11-1	CASRLGLAGANEQFF	TGTGCCAGCAGACTCGGACTAGCGGGAGCTAATGAGCAGTTCTTC
.	TRBJ2-4	.	TRBV30	CAWSASSDLAKNIQYF	TGTGCCTGGAGTGCCTCTAGTGATCTAGCCAAAAACATTCAGTACTTC
.	TRBJ1-2	.	TRBV19	CASSINLGGPNYGYTF	TGTGCCAGTAGTATAAATCTCGGGGGGCCTAACTATGGCTACACCTTC